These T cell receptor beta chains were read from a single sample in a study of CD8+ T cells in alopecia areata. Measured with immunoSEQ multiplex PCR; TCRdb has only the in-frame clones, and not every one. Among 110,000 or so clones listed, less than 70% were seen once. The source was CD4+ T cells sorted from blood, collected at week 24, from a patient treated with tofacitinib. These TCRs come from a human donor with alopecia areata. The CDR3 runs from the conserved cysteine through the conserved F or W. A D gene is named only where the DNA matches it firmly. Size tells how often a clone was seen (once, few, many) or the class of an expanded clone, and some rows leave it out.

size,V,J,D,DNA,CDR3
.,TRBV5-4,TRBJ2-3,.,TGTGCCAGCAGCTTAGCCGGGGCCGCCCGCACAGATACGCAGTATTTT,CASSLAGAARTDTQYF
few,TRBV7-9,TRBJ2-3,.,TGTGCCAGCAGCGCACAGGGCTCTAGCACAGATACGCAGTATTTT,CASSAQGSSTDTQYF
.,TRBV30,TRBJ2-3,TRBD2,TGTGCCTGGAGACGGGGCGGGGGAAGCACAGATACGCAGTATTTT,CAWRRGGGSTDTQYF
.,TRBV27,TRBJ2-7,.,TGTGCCAGCAGTTTAAGTGGCCCCTACGAGCAGTACTTC,CASSLSGPYEQYF
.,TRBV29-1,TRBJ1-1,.,TGCAGCGTGGCAGGACAGTCGAACACTGAAGCTTTCTTT,CSVAGQSNTEAFF
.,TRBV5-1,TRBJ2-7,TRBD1,TGCGCCAGCAGCTTGGGACAGGGGAACAGCGAGCAGTACTTC,CASSLGQGNSEQYF
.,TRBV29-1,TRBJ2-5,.,TGCAGCGTCAAAGGACACGTTGAGCAGTACTTC,CSVKGHVEQYF
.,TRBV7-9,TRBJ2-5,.,TGTGCCAGCAGCTTAGCTTCGGGGCTTGAGACCCAGTACTTC,CASSLASGLETQYF
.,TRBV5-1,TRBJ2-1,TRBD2,TGCGCCAGCAGCTTGGACCCCGGGAGGGCCAATGAGCAGTTCTTC,CASSLDPGRANEQFF
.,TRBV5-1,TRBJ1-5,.,TGCGCCAGCAGCTTGGCAGGACAGCTCAATCAGCCCCAGCATTTT,CASSLAGQLNQPQHF
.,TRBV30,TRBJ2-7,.,TGTGCCTGGAGTCCGGGATTCTCCTACGAGCAGTACTTC,CAWSPGFSYEQYF
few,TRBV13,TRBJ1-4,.,TGTGCCAGCAGCCCTAGGCTACGAGGACTGTTTTTT,CASSPRLRGLFF
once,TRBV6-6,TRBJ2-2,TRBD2,TGTGCCAGCAGCTCCGGACTAGTACGGGGCAGCGGGGAGCTGTTTTTT,CASSSGLVRGSGELFF
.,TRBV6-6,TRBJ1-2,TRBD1,TGTGCCACTTCGGATCTTGGACAGGGAATGAACTATGGCTACACCTTC,CATSDLGQGMNYGYTF
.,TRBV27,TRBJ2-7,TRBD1,TGTGCCACCCGGGACAGGAACTACGAGCAGTACTTC,CATRDRNYEQYF
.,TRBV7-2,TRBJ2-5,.,TGTGCCAGCAGCCACAACCAGGGGATGGAGACCCAGTACTTC,CASSHNQGMETQYF
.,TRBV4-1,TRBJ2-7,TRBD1,TGCGCCAGCAGCCAACGCCGGGACAGCCCTAGCTCCTACGAGCAGTACTTC,CASSQRRDSPSSYEQYF
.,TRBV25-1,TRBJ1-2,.,TGTGCCAGCCATCAACAGGTTATCCCGTCCTACTATGGCTACACCTTC,CASHQQVIPSYYGYTF
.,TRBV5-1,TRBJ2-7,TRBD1,TGCGCCAGCAGCCCCTCCAACAGGGGGAGTACCTACGAGCAGTACTTC,CASSPSNRGSTYEQYF
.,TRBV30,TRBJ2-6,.,TGTGCCTGGGATTATTCAGCGGGGGCCAACGTCCTGACTTTC,CAWDYSAGANVLTF
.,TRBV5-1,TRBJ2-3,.,TGCGCCAGCAGTCCGAGTGGCGGACGGGCGGATACGCAGTATTTT,CASSPSGGRADTQYF
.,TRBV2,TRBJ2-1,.,TGTGCCAGCAGTGTAGAGACGGCCTCCTACAATGAGCAGTTCTTC,CASSVETASYNEQFF
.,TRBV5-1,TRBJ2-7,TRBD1,TGCGCCAGCAGCTCGCCTACCGGGACAGGGGTCCCCGAGCAGTACTTC,CASSSPTGTGVPEQYF
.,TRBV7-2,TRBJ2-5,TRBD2,TGTGCCAGCAGCTTAGGGGTAGCGGGGGGATTGGAGACCCAGTACTTC,CASSLGVAGGLETQYF
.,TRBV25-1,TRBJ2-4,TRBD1,TGTGCCAGCGGGGGGACAGGGAATCTAGCCAAAAACATTCAGTACTTC,CASGGTGNLAKNIQYF
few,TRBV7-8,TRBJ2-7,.,TGTGCCAGCAGCTTAAGAGGACAGCATGAAACCTACGAGCAGTACTTC,CASSLRGQHETYEQYF
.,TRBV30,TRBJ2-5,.,TGTGCCTGGAGTGGAGAGACAGGACGAGAGACCCAGTACTTC,CAWSGETGRETQYF
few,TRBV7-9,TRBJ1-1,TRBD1,TGTGCCAGCAGCCTTACTCCGGGACAGGGTGAAGCTTTCTTT,CASSLTPGQGEAFF
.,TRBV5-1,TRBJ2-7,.,TGCGCCAGCAGCCCCGGTGGACCCTACGAGCAGTACTTC,CASSPGGPYEQYF
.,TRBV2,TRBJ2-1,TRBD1,TGTGCCAGCAGTGTGGGACAGGGCTACAATGAGCAGTTCTTC,CASSVGQGYNEQFF
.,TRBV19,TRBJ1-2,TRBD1,TGTGCCAGTAGTGGACCAGGGGGCTATGGCTACACCTTC,CASSGPGGYGYTF
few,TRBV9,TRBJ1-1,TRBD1,TGTGCCAGCAGCGTAGAAGGACAGGGGAACACTGAAGCTTTCTTT,CASSVEGQGNTEAFF
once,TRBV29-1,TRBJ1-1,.,TGCAGCGTTGAAACTATACTGGATACTGAAGCTTTCTTT,CSVETILDTEAFF
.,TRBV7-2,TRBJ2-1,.,TGTGCCAGCAGCCTGGGACTGGGCGGACACAATGAGCAGTTCTTC,CASSLGLGGHNEQFF
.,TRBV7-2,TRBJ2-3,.,TGTGCCAGCAGCTCCACAGTTCCAGGGACGCAGTATTTT,CASSSTVPGTQYF
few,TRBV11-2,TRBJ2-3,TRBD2,TGTGCCAGCAGCCTCCTAGCGGGGGGGCGGACAGATACGCAGTATTTT,CASSLLAGGRTDTQYF
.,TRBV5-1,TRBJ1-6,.,TGCGCCAGCAGCTTGGACCGGGTGCGGAATTCACCCCTCCACTTT,CASSLDRVRNSPLHF
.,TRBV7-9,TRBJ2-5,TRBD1,TGTGCCAGCAGCCCGACAGGGTCCGGGGAGACCCAGTACTTC,CASSPTGSGETQYF
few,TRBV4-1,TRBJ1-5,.,TGCGCCAGCAGCCAAGGCCAGGGCCAGCCCCAGCATTTT,CASSQGQGQPQHF